This TCR beta chain was found in a study of cytomegalovirus exposure and HLA in healthy donors. The PCR had 60 Vbeta and 13 Jbeta primers. Sequenced by immunoSEQ multiplex PCR; TCRdb stores in-frame clones only, minus some. Of about 93,000 clones in the sample, approximately 80% were seen once. This CDR3 contains 18 residues. Germline assignment: CDR1 MNHEY and CDR2 SMNVEV (reference sequence). With V trimmed by 2 bases and J by 3 bases, 9 bases remained unmatched. The sequence was obtained from a middle-aged man in good health and CMV-seronegative. Sequenced input: PBMCs. V is TRBV27 and J is TRBJ2-2; 10 bases fit TRBD2. Here the CDR3 reads CASSLRLAGAIYTGELFF. The CDR3 DNA follows: TGTGCCAGCAGTTTACGGCTAGCGGGAGCCATTTACACCGGGGAGCTGTTTTTT.